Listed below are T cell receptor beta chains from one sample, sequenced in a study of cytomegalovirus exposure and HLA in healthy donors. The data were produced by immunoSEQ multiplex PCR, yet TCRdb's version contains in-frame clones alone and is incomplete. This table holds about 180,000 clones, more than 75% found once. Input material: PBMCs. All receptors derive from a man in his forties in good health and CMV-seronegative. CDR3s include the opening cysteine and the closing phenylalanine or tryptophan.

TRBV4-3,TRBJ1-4,CASSQDLGTGGGSGEKLFF
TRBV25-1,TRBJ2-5,CASSENLSRQFKETQYF
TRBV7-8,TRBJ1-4,CASSDGTGATNEKLFF
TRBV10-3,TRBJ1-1,CATTVTGGTDTEAFF
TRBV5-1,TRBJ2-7,CASSWREGFFEQYF
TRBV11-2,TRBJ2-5,CASSSTSGRFETQYF
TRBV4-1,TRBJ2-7,CASSQDDRGSYEQYF
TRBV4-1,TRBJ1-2,CASSQEDRRPGGYTF
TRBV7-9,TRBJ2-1,CASSLAGLAERSYNEQFF
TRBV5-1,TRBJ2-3,CASSLGTPTDTQYF
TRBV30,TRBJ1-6,CAGSGVGNSPLHF
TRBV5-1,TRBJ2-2,CASSLEAGGAGELFF
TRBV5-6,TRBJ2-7,CASGLTTYEQYF
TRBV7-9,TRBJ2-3,CASSLGPTDTQYF
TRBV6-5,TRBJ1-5,CASSPDRGKNQPQHF
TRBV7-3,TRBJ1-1,CASSAQGYTEAFF
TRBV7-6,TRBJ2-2,CASSFRAGNTGELFF
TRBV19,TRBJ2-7,CASSTTPSGGEQYF
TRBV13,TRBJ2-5,CASSLGQGTIGTQYF
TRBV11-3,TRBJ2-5,CASSLFSGRGETQYF
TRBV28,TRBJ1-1,CASSPHTGGNTEAFF
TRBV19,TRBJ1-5,CASSSHLGQGEQPQHF
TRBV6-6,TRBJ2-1,CASSYSNFGGDEQFF
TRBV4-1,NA,CASSQTTGVYEQYF
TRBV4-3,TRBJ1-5,CASSQDLGKDRGSRQPQHF
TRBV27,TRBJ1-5,CASSYSGWSNQPQHF
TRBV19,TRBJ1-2,CASSFSVNRGVGGYTF
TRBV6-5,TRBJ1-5,CASSYERFLEPQHF
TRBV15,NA,CATRLTAEAYEQYF
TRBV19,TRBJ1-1,CASRRDRMNTEAFF
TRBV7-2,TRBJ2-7,CASSLVSRAGVSYEQYF
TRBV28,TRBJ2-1,CASSLRGTPYNEQFF
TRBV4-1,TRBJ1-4,CASSQDGADRGSKLFF
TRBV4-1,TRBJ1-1,CASSPGTLRSSPEAFF
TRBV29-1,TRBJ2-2,CSVEDSAGGTGELFF
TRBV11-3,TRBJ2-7,CASSRQNYEQYF
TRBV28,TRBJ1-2,CASSFELNYGYTF
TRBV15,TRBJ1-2,CATSQERRGSYGYTF
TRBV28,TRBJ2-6,CASASASIDSYGANVLTF
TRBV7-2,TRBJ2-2,CASSSDSLMGHTGELFF
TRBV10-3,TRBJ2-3,CAISEQIVDTQYF
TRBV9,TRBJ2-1,CASSGDGSSYNEQFF
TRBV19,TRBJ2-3,CASRSQGTDTQYF
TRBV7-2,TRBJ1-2,CASTQGGSYGYTF
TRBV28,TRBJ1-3,CASSPTTGNMNTIYF
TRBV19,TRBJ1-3,CASRITVGNTIYF
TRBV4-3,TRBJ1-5,CASSQDFRGPLAGQPQHF
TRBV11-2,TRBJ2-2,CASSLMAGSNTGELFF
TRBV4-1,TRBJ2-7,CASSQADYIEQYF
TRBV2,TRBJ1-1,CASEQINTEAFF
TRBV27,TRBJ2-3,CASSSFGTDTQYF
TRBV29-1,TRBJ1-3,CSVEATSSGNTIYF
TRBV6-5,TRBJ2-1,CASSYGLPGGPNEQFF